Listed below are T cell receptor beta chains from one sample, sequenced in a study of OX40 agonist ivuxolimab in advanced cancers. The protocol was immunoSEQ multiplex PCR, while the TCRdb copy is restricted to in-frame clones and leaves out a portion. The data show just over 35,000 clones, with around 80% seen just once and around a quarter held by the top ten. This sample comprised CD4+ or CD8+ T cells sorted from blood, obtained in a trial of the OX40 agonist ivuxolimab. These receptors all come from an adult with an advanced solid tumor such as melanoma, head and neck, liver or kidney cancer. Each CDR3 is given with its conserved first and last residue. The order of the fields is J gene, D gene, clone size, V gene, CDR3 DNA, CDR3 protein. D genes are given only for firm matches. Size values are once, few and many counts, or a class for expanded clones, and some rows have none.

TRBJ1-1	-	-	TRBV7-9	TGTGCCAGCAGGGTAGATGGGAACACTGAAGCTTTCTTT	CASRVDGNTEAFF
TRBJ1-2	-	few	TRBV6-1	TGTGCCAGCAGCCTCCAGAGATATGGCTACACCTTC	CASSLQRYGYTF
TRBJ1-2	-	-	TRBV7-9	TGTGCCAGCAGCTTACTCACCGGCGGCTACACCTTC	CASSLLTGGYTF
TRBJ2-3	-	few	TRBV11-3	TGTGCCAGCAGCCTAAGCGGCGCGGCAGATACGCAGTATTTT	CASSLSGAADTQYF
TRBJ2-7	TRBD1	-	TRBV5-1	TGCGCCAGCAGCCATGGACAGGGCTCCTACGAGCAGTACTTC	CASSHGQGSYEQYF
TRBJ2-1	-	-	TRBV5-8	TGTGCCAGCAGCTTGCTGGGGGGGCGCTTGGATGAGCAGTTCTTC	CASSLLGGRLDEQFF
TRBJ1-1	-	-	TRBV19	TGTGCCAGTAGTATACTCTTCGGAGAAGCTTTCTTT	CASSILFGEAFF
TRBJ2-4	TRBD1	-	TRBV25-1	TGTGCCAGCAGTTCAGGGGGCGCGGGGAACATTCAGTACTTC	CASSSGGAGNIQYF
TRBJ1-1	-	-	TRBV6-5	TGTGCCAGCAGTTACTCTCAGGGGTGGACTGAAGCTTTCTTT	CASSYSQGWTEAFF
TRBJ1-2	TRBD1	few	TRBV18	TGTGCCAGCTCACCACGGGAGGGGGCCGGCTATGGCTACACCTTC	CASSPREGAGYGYTF
TRBJ2-1	TRBD1	-	TRBV7-3	TGTGCCAGCAGCTTAACTCTCTCAGGGGGACGCGATGAGCAGTTCTTC	CASSLTLSGGRDEQFF
TRBJ2-7	-	-	TRBV6-5	TGTGCCAGCAGTTACCAGGGGACAATTACCTACGAGCAGTACTTC	CASSYQGTITYEQYF
TRBJ1-2	-	-	TRBV2	TGTGCCAGCAGTCCTCGTGGAGGCAACGATGGCTACACCTTC	CASSPRGGNDGYTF
TRBJ2-5	TRBD1	-	TRBV4-2	TGTGCCAGCAGCCAAGTTTCGCCAGGGGGCCTCGAGACCCAGTACTTC	CASSQVSPGGLETQYF
TRBJ1-5	TRBD1	few	TRBV5-5	TGTGCCAGCAGCTTGGACAGGGGCCAACAGCATTTT	CASSLDRGQQHF
TRBJ1-4	-	-	TRBV5-4	TGTGCCAGCAGCTTACAAGCAACTAATGAAAAACTGTTTTTT	CASSLQATNEKLFF
TRBJ1-2	TRBD1	few	TRBV19	TGTGCCAGTAGAACAGGGGAAGGAGGCTACACCTTC	CASRTGEGGYTF
TRBJ2-1	TRBD2	few	TRBV7-2	TGTGCCAGCAGCTTGGTAGTCGGCGGGGGGCGGAATGAGCAGTTCTTC	CASSLVVGGGRNEQFF
TRBJ2-3	-	-	TRBV18	TGTGCCAGCTCAACCACAGGCTCCGGCGGCACAGATACGCAGTATTTT	CASSTTGSGGTDTQYF